This TCR beta chain originates from a study of cytomegalovirus exposure and HLA in healthy donors. Study context: HLA-typed donors contributed some 87 million unique TCRs, which were held in an early data release. Study observations and caveats: In vitro testing confirmed three CMV-associated chains as specific for CMV antigens. Analysis performed later found roughly 17,000 TCR beta sequences associated with HLA alleles at 0.05 false discovery rate.

Per the germline V gene, CDR1 is SGDLS and CDR2 is YYNGEE. Trimming pared 0 bases from V and 2 bases from J, leaving 14 bases between. The CDR3 runs 16 residues. The PCR contained 60 Vbeta and 13 Jbeta primers. TCRdb's table, derived via immunoSEQ multiplex PCR, lists solely in-frame clones and lacks some. The table has roughly 120,000 clones, roughly 73% seen once. A note on this clone: Its antigen remains unknown.

The chain has TRBV9 and TRBJ2-5; a weak D match, TRBD1 (6 bases). The sample taken for sequencing was PBMCs. The sequence was obtained from a man in his 60s in good health and CMV-seropositive. In DNA, the CDR3 is TGTGCCAGCAGCGTAGCGTGGGGGCTTTGTCAAGAGACCCAGTACTTC. It is translated as CASSVAWGLCQETQYF.